One sample yielded the 27 T cell receptor beta chains listed below, sequenced in a study of blood T cell repertoires in COVID-19. The repertoire was sequenced with immunoSEQ multiplex PCR; TCRdb's copy has only in-frame clones and lacks some. The sample yields hundreds of thousands of clones, around 90% seen once. Material: peripheral blood. The receptors originated from a woman between 50 and 59 years old with COVID-19, enrolled during active disease.

V gene TRBV5-1 combines with J gene TRBJ1-1; 8 bases map to TRBD1. Unmatched junction bases numbered 15, after V lost 0 bases and J lost 11 bases. CDR3 length: 16 residues. Germline V gene lookup returns CDR1 SGHRS and CDR2 YFSETQ. CDR3 DNA sequence: TGCGCCAGCAGCTTGGATCTGGCGGGGCCAGGGGGCCCTGCTTTCTTT. Amino acid sequence: CASSLDLAGPGGPAFF.

The chain combines TRBV4-1 with TRBJ2-3, with TRBD2 matching over 16 bases. The CDR3 loop spans 21 amino acids. The V segment lost 2 bases and the J segment 2 bases; nucleotides outside the gene matches: 13. The germline CDR1 and CDR2 sequences are MGHRA and YSYEKL. CDR3 in amino acids: CASSQLELGTSGGGNTDTQYF. The CDR3 bases are TGCGCCAGCAGCCAATTAGAGCTAGGGACTAGCGGGGGGGGGAACACAGATACGCAGTATTTT.

The chain joins TRBV13 to TRBJ1-2; D is possibly TRBD1 (5 bases). V shed 3 bases and J shed 6 bases, with 14 bases lying between them. Germline lookup yields CDR1 PRHDT and CDR2 FYEKMQ (reference sequence). CDR3 length equals 14 residues. As DNA, the CDR3 is TGTGCCAGCAGCTTCGGCAGGGCCGTCAATGGCTACACCTTC. Translated, it gives CASSFGRAVNGYTF.

CDR3: CASSTGLNQPQHF. Written as DNA, the CDR3 is TGTGCCAGCAGCACAGGGTTAAATCAGCCCCAGCATTTT. The V call is TRBV9, the J call TRBJ1-5, with D possibly TRBD1 on 6 matching bases. Trimming took 4 bases from V and 4 from J, leaving 9 bases between them. The CDR3 length is 13 residues. CDR1 SGDLS and CDR2 YYNGEE come from the germline V gene.

J is TRBJ1-6 and V is TRBV5-1, with D hard to call. Between the trimmed V and J ends, which lost 4 bases and 7 bases, there was a span of 15 bases. There are 15 residues in the CDR3. Germline V gene lookup returns CDR1 SGHRS and CDR2 YFSETQ. The CDR3 DNA reads TGCGCCAGCAGCCCGGTAGAAGGAGGGAATTCACCCCTCCACTTT. Residues: CASSPVEGGNSPLHF.

The J gene is TRBJ1-1, the V gene TRBV21-1. TRBV21-1 is a pseudogene locus. This CDR3 contains 11 residues. Written as DNA, the CDR3 is TGTGCCCCGACCTGGAGCACTGAAGCTTTCTTT. This gives the protein CAPTWSTEAFF.

V and J are TRBV19 and TRBJ2-7; TRBD1 might be the D (6 bases). Trimming stripped 6 bases from V and 3 bases from J, with 15 bases between. Per the germline V gene, CDR1 is LNHDA and CDR2 is SQIVND (reference sequence). The CDR3 spans 14 residues. CDR3 bases: TGTGCCAGTAGCAGCCGGGACATAGACTACGAGCAGTACTTC. Translated: CASSSRDIDYEQYF.

This clone was counted between two and nine times. The chain recombines TRBV25-1 with TRBJ2-1, with 11 bases identical to TRBD2. The CDR3 spans 16 residues. Germline V lookup: CDR1 MGHDK, CDR2 SYGVNS. V lost 1 base to trimming and J lost 8 bases; unmatched junction nucleotides: 7. Here the CDR3 DNA reads TGTGCCAGCAGTGAATGGGTTAGCGGGGGGGCCTATGAGCAGTTCTTC. Translated: CASSEWVSGGAYEQFF.

This CDR3 is CASSYGQSYNEQFF. DNA of the CDR3: TGTGCCAGCAGTTACGGACAGTCTTACAATGAGCAGTTCTTC. V usage is TRBV6-6 and J usage is TRBJ2-1; D is possibly TRBD1 (6 bases). The germline gives CDR1 MNHNY, CDR2 SVGAGI (reference sequence). The V end lost 2 bases, the J end lost 4 bases, and 9 bases lay between the germline ends. CDR3 length: 14 amino acids.

J is TRBJ1-3 and V is TRBV7-9; 7 nucleotides match TRBD1. Per the germline V gene, CDR1 is SEHNR and CDR2 is FQNEAQ (reference sequence). The CDR3 loop spans 13 amino acids. CDR3 sequence reads: CAQDRRSGNTIYF. The CDR3 DNA is TGTGCACAGGACAGGCGATCTGGAAACACCATATATTTT. The variable domain in full, completed from reference TRBV7-9 and TRBJ1-3, reads DTGVSQNPRHKITKRGQNVTFRCDPISEHNRLYWYRQTLGQGPEFLTYFQNEAQLEKSRLLSDRFSAERPKGSFSTLEIQRTEQGDSAMYLCAQDRRSGNTIYFGEGSWLTVV.

The chain is built from TRBV9 and TRBJ1-3, with D possibly matching TRBD1 (6 bases). V was clipped by 2 bases and J by 4 bases, with 13 bases between them. The CDR3 totals 15 residues. CDR1 and CDR2 from the germline V gene are SGDLS and YYNGEE. CDR3 region: CASSVSPGQGNTIYF. The CDR3 DNA reads as TGTGCCAGCAGCGTCTCCCCAGGACAGGGAAACACCATATATTTT.

The chain is built from TRBV12-5 and TRBJ2-3; a possible D gene is TRBD1 (6 bases). CDR1 LGHNT and CDR2 FRNRAP come from the germline V gene. Between the trimmed V and J ends, which lost 3 bases and 5 bases, there was a span of 12 bases. This CDR3 is 14 amino acids long. The CDR3 sequence: CASGLQGDEDTQYF. In DNA, the CDR3 is TGTGCTAGTGGTTTACAGGGAGATGAAGATACGCAGTATTTT.

The V and J genes are TRBV29-1 and TRBJ1-2; TRBD1 matches 7 bases. CDR3 length: 13 residues. With V trimmed by 5 bases and J by 2 bases, 5 bases remained unmatched. Germline V gene data show CDR1 as SQVTM and CDR2 as ANQGSEA. CDR3 in DNA: TGCAGCGTTTCCGACAGGGTGAACTATGGCTACACCTTC. Translated: CSVSDRVNYGYTF.

The genes are TRBV5-5 and TRBJ2-1, with D possibly matching TRBD1 (5 bases). CDR1 is SGHKS, CDR2 YYEKEE, per germline (reference sequence). Trimming removed 0 bases from V and 7 bases from J, with 5 bases in between. The CDR3 consists of 12 residues. The CDR3 loop is CASSLDRNEQFF. DNA for the CDR3: TGTGCCAGCAGCTTGGACAGGAATGAGCAGTTCTTC. The full variable domain, rest sourced from reference TRBV5-5 and TRBJ2-1, is DAGVTQSPTHLIKTRGQQVTLRCSPISGHKSVSWYQQVLGQGPQFIFQYYEKEERGRGNFPDRFSARQFPNYSSELNVNALLLGDSALYLCASSLDRNEQFFGPGTRLTVL.

This clone was counted once. This chain links TRBV4-1 with TRBJ2-2; D is perhaps TRBD2 (7 bases). With 4 bases removed from V and 5 bases from J, the gap between germline ends came to 11 bases. Per the germline V gene, CDR1 is MGHRA and CDR2 is YSYEKL. This CDR3 is 14 amino acids long. CDR3 DNA sequence: TGCGCCAGCAGCCCGAGGGGGGGGACCGGGGAGCTGTTTTTT. Translating gives CASSPRGGTGELFF.

This clone has just one count. The chain employs TRBV11-3 and TRBJ1-1, with D unclear. Trimming shortened V by 5 bases and J by 5 bases, and 15 bases separated the two germline ends. CDR3 size: 14 residues. Germline CDR1 SGHNT, CDR2 YENEEA. CDR3 loop: CASSLYSEGTEAFF. CDR3 nucleotide sequence: TGTGCCAGCAGCCTCTACAGTGAGGGAACTGAAGCTTTCTTT.

This clone was observed a single time. The chain joins TRBV7-3 to TRBJ2-1; D perhaps matches TRBD1 (7 bases). This CDR3 region has 15 residues. V was clipped by 5 bases and J by 7 bases, with 18 bases between them. Germline values: CDR1 SGHTA, CDR2 FQGTGA. The CDR3 loop is CASSPQGGVRNEQFF. Written as DNA, the CDR3 is TGTGCCAGCAGCCCTCAGGGGGGAGTGAGGAATGAGCAGTTCTTC.

This clone was seen a single time. The gene calls are TRBV5-4 and TRBJ1-1; 7 bases are a match to TRBD1. The CDR3 has 14 residues. In germline, CDR1 is SGHNT, CDR2 YYREEE (reference sequence). The trim removed 5 bases at V and 2 bases at J, leaving 6 bases unmatched. Written as DNA, the CDR3 is TGTGCCAGCAGAGGAACAGGGGACAACACTGAAGCTTTCTTT. The encoded protein is CASRGTGDNTEAFF.

The genes are TRBV12-3 or TRBV12-4 and TRBJ1-1; D is possibly TRBD1 (6 bases). This CDR3 comprises 13 residues. Trimming cost V 6 bases and J 1 base, with 9 bases left between them. The CDR3 sequence: CASRARGNTEAFF. The CDR3 DNA sequence: TGTGCCAGCAGGGCCAGGGGGAACACTGAAGCTTTCTTT.

The chain employs TRBV19 and TRBJ1-1; 9 positions match TRBD1. The CDR3 runs 15 residues. Germline assignment: CDR1 LNHDA and CDR2 SQIVND (reference sequence). V shed 4 bases, J shed 0 bases, and the junction held 3 bases outside the gene matches. The CDR3 sequence: CASSTGDRVNTEAFF. The CDR3, as DNA: TGTGCCAGTAGTACAGGGGACAGGGTGAACACTGAAGCTTTCTTT.

The V gene is TRBV6-1, the J gene TRBJ1-6; D is unresolved. V lost 3 bases and J 7 bases, leaving 10 bases between the germline ends. This CDR3 region has 14 residues. Germline CDR1 and CDR2: MNHNS and SASEGT. The CDR3 coding sequence is TGTGCCAGCAGTGACCAAGGCGGGAATTCACCCCTCCACTTT. It codes for CASSDQGGNSPLHF.

This clone was seen only once. The V gene is TRBV20-1, the J gene TRBJ2-5, with 7 bases identical to TRBD2. The germline CDR1 and CDR2 sequences are DFQATT and SNEGSKA (reference sequence). The CDR3 totals 11 residues. The V segment lost 3 bases and the J segment 7 bases; nucleotides outside the gene matches: 2. The CDR3 DNA reads as TGCAGTGCTAGGGGGGGGGTGACCCAGTACTTC. Protein product: CSARGGVTQYF.

CDR3 amino acids: CASSHNGHSYF. The CDR3 nucleotides are TGTGCCAGCAGTCATAATGGACACTCGTACTTC. This chain connects TRBV25-1 to TRBJ2-4; possible D gene TRBD1, 5 bases. Trimming removed 5 bases at V and 15 bases at J, with 14 bases between. This CDR3 has 11 amino acids. Per the germline V gene, CDR1 is MGHDK and CDR2 is SYGVNS.

The rearrangement links TRBV19 to TRBJ1-1; D is possibly TRBD1 (5 bases). The CDR3 is 14 amino acids. V lost 3 bases to trimming and J lost 3 bases, with 11 bases between them. Looked up from germline, CDR1 is LNHDA and CDR2 is SQIVND (reference sequence). In nucleotides, the CDR3 is TGTGCCAGTAGTATCATGGCAGGGTACACTGAAGCTTTCTTT. Amino acids: CASSIMAGYTEAFF.

The chain employs TRBV12-3 or TRBV12-4 and TRBJ2-7; no definite D call. CDR3 length: 13 amino acids. Trimming stripped 3 bases from V and 3 bases from J, with 9 bases between. DNA for the CDR3: TGTGCCAGCAGTTTCTCACAGTTCTACGAGCAGTACTTC. Translated, it gives CASSFSQFYEQYF.

This sequence joins TRBV9 and TRBJ1-2, with D unresolved. This CDR3 is 13 amino acids long. Germline CDR1 SGDLS, CDR2 YYNGEE. Trimming removed 0 bases at V and 5 bases at J, with 8 bases between. CDR3 sequence reads: CASSVGAEYGYTF. The DNA of the CDR3 is TGTGCCAGCAGCGTAGGGGCAGAGTATGGCTACACCTTC.

J is TRBJ1-4 and V is TRBV28; D gene ambiguous. Germline V gene data show CDR1 as MDHEN and CDR2 as SYDVKM. Trimming removed 3 bases at V and 5 bases at J, with 7 bases between. CDR3 size: 13 residues. CDR3 protein: CASSLGGNEKLFF. In nucleotides, the CDR3 is TGTGCCAGCAGTTTGGGAGGGAATGAAAAACTGTTTTTT.